One sample yielded the 26 T cell receptor beta chains listed below, sequenced in a study of T cell repertoires in cytomegalovirus infection. The antigens these receptors bind are not known. TCRdb called the reads again in MiXCR, with one record for every CDR3 protein. Altogether around 58,000 distinct CDR3 sequences are present, 20% to 25% being singletons, with the ten largest covering around 70%. Sequenced material: CD8+ T cells from cultured PBMCs, taken from culture after CMV antigen stimulation. These receptors were taken from a human donor in good health (CMV status not recorded). Some clones in this sample may be carry-over from other donors' samples.

This clonotype was seen at least ten times. The CDR3 spells CASSPMPTGGYEQYF. The CDR3 region has the DNA TGTGCCAGCAGTCCGATGCCGACAGGGGGCTACGAGCAGTACTTC. The chain has TRBV28 and TRBJ2-7, with 9 positions matching TRBD1. The J segment lost 3 bases and the V segment lost 5 bases, leaving 8 bases of the junction unmatched. The V gene's germline CDR1 is MDHEN and CDR2 SYDVKM. This CDR3 contains 15 residues.

The chain carries TRBV6-1 and TRBJ2-3; no clear D. Trimming took off 7 bases at V and 3 bases at J, with 8 bases between the two ends. The CDR3 contains 12 residues. Germline CDR1 and CDR2: MNHNS and SASEGT. As DNA, the CDR3 is TGTGCCAGCACTCCTCGGACAGATACGCAGTATTTT. This sequence encodes CASTPRTDTQYF.

The genes are TRBV7-8 and TRBJ2-1, with 7 bases that match TRBD1. The J segment lost 0 bases and the V segment lost 5 bases, leaving 13 bases of the junction unmatched. Germline V gene lookup returns CDR1 SGHVS and CDR2 FQNEAQ. The CDR3 totals 18 residues. The CDR3 DNA follows: TGTGCCAGCAGCCAACCGGGACAGCGGATGAGCTCCTACAATGAGCAGTTCTTC. Translating gives CASSQPGQRMSSYNEQFF.

This clonotype was observed a handful of times. V usage is TRBV4-3 and J usage is TRBJ2-5, with D tentatively TRBD2 (5 bases). This CDR3 comprises 17 residues. Trimming removed 1 base at V and 2 bases at J, with 17 bases between. Germline V lookup: CDR1 LGHNA, CDR2 YSLEER. CDR3 in amino acids: CASSQGPHRGQQETQYF. DNA for the CDR3: TGCGCCAGCAGCCAAGGTCCTCATCGGGGTCAACAAGAGACCCAGTACTTC.

The J gene is TRBJ2-2, the V gene TRBV4-1, with 9 nucleotides matching TRBD1. CDR1 and CDR2 from the germline V gene are MGHRA and YSYEKL. CDR3 length: 16 amino acids. J was trimmed by 5 bases and V by 3 bases; bases with no gene match: 7. CDR3 bases: TGCGCCAGCAGCCATCCGGGACAGGGAATGACCGGGGAGCTGTTTTTT. Residues: CASSHPGQGMTGELFF.

There are a few counts of this clonotype. This sequence joins TRBV7-2 and TRBJ1-2; D may be TRBD1 (6 bases). Trimming stripped 4 bases from V and 1 base from J, with 16 bases between. The CDR3 is 16 amino acids. Per the germline V gene, CDR1 is SGHTA and CDR2 is FQGNSA. CDR3 protein: CASSWRSRDINYGYTF. The DNA for the CDR3 is TGTGCCAGCAGCTGGCGGTCCCGGGACATTAACTATGGCTACACCTTC. Full variable domain (rest looked up from reference TRBV7-2 and TRBJ1-2): GAGVSQSPSNKVTEKGKDVELRCDPISGHTALYWYRQSLGQGLEFLIYFQGNSAPDKSGLPSDRFSAERTGGSVSTLTIQRTQQEDSAVYLCASSWRSRDINYGYTFGSGTRLTVV.

The rearrangement joins TRBV7-9 to TRBJ2-1, with 7 bases identical to TRBD1. Germline CDR1 is SEHNR and CDR2 is FQNEAQ (reference sequence). This CDR3 region has 14 residues. Trimming at V came to 5 bases and at J to 9 bases, leaving 10 bases not matched to a gene. The CDR3 region has the DNA TGTGCCAGCAGCCGACAGGGAATAGTAGGTGAGCAGTTCTTC. This sequence encodes CASSRQGIVGEQFF.

This clonotype was found once. The gene calls are TRBV27 and TRBJ2-3, with D unclear. Trimming pared 5 bases from V and 1 base from J, leaving 10 bases between. From germline, CDR1 is MNHEY and CDR2 SMNVEV (reference sequence). This CDR3 is built from 14 residues. The CDR3 DNA reads TGTGCCAGCAGTCCTCTTCCCCGCACAGATACGCAGTATTTT. This translates into CASSPLPRTDTQYF.

This chain joins TRBV7-6 and TRBJ2-7; D perhaps matches TRBD2 (5 bases). V lost 5 bases and J lost 7, with 12 bases in between. The V gene's germline CDR1 is SGHVS and CDR2 FNYEAQ. This CDR3 region has 12 residues. The DNA of the CDR3 is TGTGCCAGCAGCCTCCTGAGGGCTGAGCAGTACTTC. Its translation is CASSLLRAEQYF. Drawing the rest from reference TRBV7-6 and TRBJ2-7, the complete variable domain is GAGVSQSPRYKVTKRGQDVALRCDPISGHVSLYWYRQALGQGPEFLTYFNYEAQQDKSGLPNDRFSAERPEGSISTLTIQRTEQRDSAMYRCASSLLRAEQYFGPGTRLTVT.

V gene TRBV7-2 combines with J gene TRBJ2-3, with a possible D match to TRBD2 (6 bases). V dropped 2 bases and J dropped 0 bases, with 12 bases sitting between them. Germline V gene lookup returns CDR1 SGHTA and CDR2 FQGNSA. There are 16 residues in the CDR3. For the CDR3, the DNA is TGTGCCAGCAGCTTATATACAGCGGGCAGCACAGATACGCAGTATTTT. Translating it yields CASSLYTAGSTDTQYF. The whole variable domain, remainder taken from reference TRBV7-2 and TRBJ2-3, is GAGVSQSPSNKVTEKGKDVELRCDPISGHTALYWYRQSLGQGLEFLIYFQGNSAPDKSGLPSDRFSAERTGGSVSTLTIQRTQQEDSAVYLCASSLYTAGSTDTQYFGPGTRLTVL.

In its sample, this clonotype was seen a few times. The V call is TRBV4-2, the J call TRBJ2-1; D gene ambiguous. This CDR3 is built from 16 residues. The ends were cut back, 1 base at V and 2 bases at J, with 12 bases in the middle. Germline-derived CDR1 and CDR2 are LGHNA and YNFKEQ. CDR3 nucleotide sequence: TGTGCCAGCAGCCAAGTGGGCCTAACCCCCTACAATGAGCAGTTCTTC. Protein: CASSQVGLTPYNEQFF.

V and J are TRBV6-2 or TRBV6-3 and TRBJ2-1; the D gene is possibly TRBD1 (6 bases). Trimming left V 5 bases short and J 2 bases short, with 16 bases between. Germline values: CDR1 MNHEY, CDR2 SVGEGT. This CDR3 comprises 16 residues. CDR3 sequence (DNA): TGTGCCAGCAGTCGACCTACAGGGAAAACCTACAATGAGCAGTTCTTC. This codes for CASSRPTGKTYNEQFF.

This clonotype occurred once. The gene calls are TRBV28 and TRBJ2-5, with D tentatively TRBD1 (5 bases). V was clipped by 4 bases and J by 0 bases, with 9 bases between them. The CDR3 is 14 residues long. Germline CDR1 MDHEN, CDR2 SYDVKM. The CDR3: CASSSAGNQETQYF. CDR3 DNA sequence: TGTGCCAGCAGTTCCGCAGGGAACCAAGAGACCCAGTACTTC.

This clonotype came up a few times. The V and J genes are TRBV6-5 and TRBJ2-5; D might be TRBD1 (5 bases). The V gene's germline CDR1 is MNHEY and CDR2 SVGAGI. Trimming left V 2 bases short and J 5 bases short, with 12 bases between. The CDR3 loop spans 14 amino acids. This CDR3 is CASSYQGPAETQYF. In DNA form, the CDR3 reads TGTGCCAGCAGTTACCAGGGCCCTGCGGAGACCCAGTACTTC.

The rearrangement links TRBV7-6 to TRBJ2-1, with a possible D match to TRBD2 (6 bases). This CDR3 comprises 13 residues. Looked up from germline, CDR1 is SGHVS and CDR2 is FNYEAQ. The ends were cut back, 1 base at V and 9 bases at J, with 10 bases in the middle. The CDR3 loop reads CASSLGGIGEQFF. Written as DNA, the CDR3 is TGTGCCAGCAGCTTAGGCGGGATTGGTGAGCAGTTCTTC.

This rearrangement joins TRBV6-5 to TRBJ1-5, with D unclear. Germline V CDR1 and CDR2: MNHEY, SVGAGI. V was pared by 4 bases and J by 1 base, with 8 bases between. The CDR3 has 14 residues. CDR3 sequence: CASSLTLSNQPQHF. The CDR3, as DNA: TGTGCCAGCAGTTTGACACTAAGCAATCAGCCCCAGCATTTT.

The chain couples TRBV4-1 to TRBJ1-6; no clear D. Trimming removed 0 bases from V and 7 bases from J, with 13 bases in between. CDR1 MGHRA and CDR2 YSYEKL come from the germline V gene. This CDR3 has 16 residues. As DNA, the CDR3 is TGCGCCAGCAGCCAAGATATCGGTCAGAGGAATTCACCCCTCCACTTT. It specifies CASSQDIGQRNSPLHF.

This clonotype was counted between two and nine times. Here the CDR3 DNA reads TGTGCCAGCAGCTTCCCTCCCGGACAGGGTGGTAATTCACCCCTCCACTTT. Its translation is CASSFPPGQGGNSPLHF. The chain is built from TRBV7-4 and TRBJ1-6; 8 bases agree with TRBD1. Germline CDR1 SGHVT, CDR2 SQSDAQ. This CDR3 has 17 amino acids. V dropped 3 bases and J dropped 6; count of bases not matched to a gene: 10.

This clonotype was counted between two and nine times. The chain couples TRBV12-5 to TRBJ2-3, with 9 bases fitting TRBD1. J gave up 6 bases and V 0 bases, and 19 bases lay outside the gene matches. The CDR3 covers 20 residues. Germline values: CDR1 LGHNT, CDR2 FRNRAP. CDR3 loop: CASGLVLDGVVGTGSDTQYF. CDR3 bases: TGTGCTAGTGGTTTGGTACTGGATGGGGTCGTTGGGACAGGGTCCGATACGCAGTATTTT.

This clonotype came up a few times. The chain recombines TRBV6-5 with TRBJ1-1; D uncertain. There are 13 residues in the CDR3. The V gene's germline CDR1 is MNHEY and CDR2 SVGAGI. Trimming took off 0 bases at V and 3 bases at J, with 5 bases between the two ends. Here the CDR3 reads CASSYSPDTEAFF. Here the CDR3 DNA reads TGTGCCAGCAGTTACTCACCAGACACTGAAGCTTTCTTT.

This clonotype was seen only a few times. The chain couples TRBV7-3 to TRBJ1-1, with D hard to call. V was pared by 0 bases and J by 4 bases, with 12 bases between. Germline V gene lookup returns CDR1 SGHTA and CDR2 FQGTGA. The CDR3 sequence is 15 residues long. This chain's CDR3 is CASSLTTGEVTEAFF. DNA of the CDR3: TGTGCCAGCAGCTTAACTACCGGGGAGGTCACTGAAGCTTTCTTT. The variable domain in full, with the rest retrieved from reference TRBV7-3 and TRBJ1-1, is GAGVSQTPSNKVTEKGKYVELRCDPISGHTALYWYRQSLGQGPEFLIYFQGTGAADDSGLPNDRFFAVRPEGSVSTLKIQRTERGDSAVYLCASSLTTGEVTEAFFGQGTRLTVV.

J is TRBJ2-3 and V is TRBV7-6; D is perhaps TRBD1 (6 bases). Germline values: CDR1 SGHVS, CDR2 FNYEAQ. The CDR3 spans 13 residues. Trimming took off 6 bases at V and 4 bases at J, with 11 bases between the two ends. CDR3 region: CASSLQGADTQYF. CDR3 sequence (DNA): TGTGCCAGCAGTTTACAGGGCGCAGATACGCAGTATTTT.

This clonotype has more than one count but fewer than ten. V usage is TRBV7-8 and J usage is TRBJ1-2; 9 bases are a match to TRBD1. This CDR3 is 13 amino acids long. V gave up 4 bases and J gave up 8 bases; unmatched junction bases: 5. The V gene's germline CDR1 is SGHVS and CDR2 FQNEAQ. The CDR3 DNA is TGTGCCAGCAGCTCTAGGACAGGGGACGGCTACACCTTC. It translates to CASSSRTGDGYTF.

V gene TRBV6-2 or TRBV6-3 combines with J gene TRBJ2-7; D is perhaps TRBD1 (6 bases). The V end lost 4 bases, the J end lost 5 bases, and 12 bases lay between the germline ends. CDR1 and CDR2 (germline): MNHEY, SVGEGT. The CDR3 sequence is 13 residues long. CDR3 region: CASSSTGTDEQYF. CDR3 DNA: TGTGCCAGCAGTTCAACAGGGACCGACGAGCAGTACTTC.

The CDR3 sequence is CASSTPEGAQYF. The CDR3 DNA reads as TGTGCCAGCAGCACCCCGGAGGGGGCCCAGTACTTC. The gene calls are TRBV7-2 and TRBJ2-5, with D perhaps matching TRBD1 or TRBD2 (6 bases each). The CDR3 contains 12 residues. Trimming pared 5 bases from V and 9 bases from J, leaving 13 bases between. Germline assignment: CDR1 SGHTA and CDR2 FQGNSA.

A few counts support this clonotype. The V gene is TRBV7-3, the J gene TRBJ1-6; D unresolved. This CDR3 region has 15 residues. CDR1 is SGHTA and CDR2 is FQGTGA in the germline V gene. V lost 2 bases, J lost 3 bases, and 8 bases lay in between. The CDR3 region has the DNA TGTGCCAGCAGCTTACGACAAGACTATAATTCACCCCTCCACTTT. Translating it yields CASSLRQDYNSPLHF.